This T cell receptor beta chain was sequenced for a study of breast tumors, draining lymph nodes, adjacent tissues. This CDR3 has 14 residues. V lost 6 bases and J 4 bases, leaving 13 bases between the germline ends. Study-level findings and limits: Tumor T cell lymph node origin was a supported hypothesis, not proven. Findings are consistent with lymph node origin and intratumoral expansion of most tumor T cells.

Concerning this clonotype: Its target is not known.

TCRdb reprocessed the multiplex PCR reads with MiXCR, giving one entry per CDR3 protein. The sample contains fewer than 30,000 distinct CDR3 sequences, 60% to 75% of which appear only once. V gene TRBV12-3 or TRBV12-4 combines with J gene TRBJ1-5; tentative D call: TRBD1 (5 bases). The TCR comes from a female donor with breast cancer. Some clones in this sample may be carry-over from other donors' samples. Source material: tumor-adjacent breast tissue. DNA of the CDR3: TGTGCCAGCAGGGAACCGGGGCCGAATCAGCCCCAGCATTTT. It translates to CASREPGPNQPQHF.